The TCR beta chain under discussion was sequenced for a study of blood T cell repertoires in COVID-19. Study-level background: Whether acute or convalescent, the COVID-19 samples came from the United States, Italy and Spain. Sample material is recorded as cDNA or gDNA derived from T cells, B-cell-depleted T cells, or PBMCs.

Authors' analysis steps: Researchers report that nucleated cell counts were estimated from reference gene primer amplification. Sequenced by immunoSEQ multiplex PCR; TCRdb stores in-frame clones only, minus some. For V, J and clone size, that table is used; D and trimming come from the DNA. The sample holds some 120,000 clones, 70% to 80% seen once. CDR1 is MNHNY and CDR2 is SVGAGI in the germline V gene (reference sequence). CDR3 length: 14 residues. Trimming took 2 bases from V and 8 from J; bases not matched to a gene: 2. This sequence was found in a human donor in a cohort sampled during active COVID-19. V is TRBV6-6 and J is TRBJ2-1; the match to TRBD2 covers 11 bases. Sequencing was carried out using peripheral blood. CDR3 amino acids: CASSYPGLADEQFF. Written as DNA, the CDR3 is TGTGCCAGCAGTTACCCGGGACTAGCGGATGAGCAGTTCTTC.